Listed below are T cell receptor beta chains from one sample, sequenced in a study of response to subunit inactivated influenza vaccine. Each CDR3 protein is one row after TCRdb ran MiXCR on the RT-PCR reads. The table includes 500,000 to 750,000 distinct CDR3 sequences, 11% to 15% detected once. This sample comprised PBMCs from blood, obtained about 11 days after vaccination. All receptors derive from a man between 45 and 60 years old who received an inactivated influenza vaccine. CDR3s include the opening cysteine and the closing phenylalanine or tryptophan. Fields, in order: D gene, V gene, clone size, J gene, CDR3 DNA, CDR3 protein. D genes are given only for firm matches. Not every row has a clone size; where given, it reads once, few, many or a size class.

>-|TRBV14|few|TRBJ1-4
TGTGCCAGCAATCGGAATAATGAAAAACTGTTTTTT
CASNRNNEKLFF
>-|TRBV9|few|TRBJ2-1
TGTGCCAGCAGCGTAGGGGCTAGTTTGGGCAATGAGCAGTTCTTC
CASSVGASLGNEQFF
>TRBD1|TRBV6-5|-|TRBJ1-2
TGTGCCAGCAGTTACAGTACAGGGGGCGCAAGGTGGAATGGCTACACCTTC
CASSYSTGGARWNGYTF
>TRBD1|TRBV6-2/TRBV6-3|-|TRBJ2-1
TGTGCCAGCAGCAGAGGGACAGCCCCCTACAATGAGCAGTTCTTC
CASSRGTAPYNEQFF
>-|TRBV12-3/TRBV12-4|many|TRBJ2-5
TGTGCCAGCGGCGGGATCCAAGAGACCCAGTACTTC
CASGGIQETQYF
>-|TRBV20-1|few|TRBJ2-7
TGCAGTGCCTCTTCGGGACTGGGATACGAGCAGTACTTC
CSASSGLGYEQYF
>TRBD2|TRBV11-2|few|TRBJ2-7
TGTGCCAGCAGCTTAGTGGGCTGGACTAGCGGGGTTCTCTCCTACGAGCAGTACTTC
CASSLVGWTSGVLSYEQYF
>-|TRBV6-2/TRBV6-3|-|TRBJ2-3
TGTGCCATTCTGAGGGACGGCACAGATACGCAGTATTTT
CAILRDGTDTQYF
>-|TRBV5-1|few|TRBJ2-5
TGCGCCAGCAGCTTTGGAGGGGACCAAGAGACCCAGTACTTC
CASSFGGDQETQYF
>-|TRBV18|few|TRBJ2-1
TGTGCCAGCTCACCACTATCTGGCCTCGAGCAGTTCTTC
CASSPLSGLEQFF
>TRBD1|TRBV7-2|few|TRBJ2-3
TGTGCCAGCAGCTTAGGAGGGGACAGGGGGACAGATACGCAGTATTTT
CASSLGGDRGTDTQYF
>-|TRBV2|few|TRBJ1-4
TGTGCCAGCAGCCCAGACCGACGGGGGTCGGTGTTTTTT
CASSPDRRGSVFF
>-|TRBV7-9|few|TRBJ2-2
TGTGCCAGCAGCTCCCGGACGGGTCGGAGAAGGGCCGGGGAGCTGTTTTTT
CASSSRTGRRRAGELFF
>-|TRBV4-2|-|TRBJ1-1
TGTGCCAGCAGCCAAGACAGTAGAACTGAAGCTTTCTTT
CASSQDSRTEAFF
>-|TRBV10-3|-|TRBJ2-7
TGTGCCATCAGTGACGGCACCTACGAGCAGTACTTC
CAISDGTYEQYF
>-|TRBV28|-|TRBJ1-2
TGTGCCAGCAGTTTCGCCAGGTACTATGGCTACACCTTC
CASSFARYYGYTF
>-|TRBV12-3/TRBV12-4|many|TRBJ1-3
TGTGCCAGCAGTGCCGGGACCCTTAGCACCATATATTTT
CASSAGTLSTIYF
>TRBD1|TRBV20-1|-|TRBJ2-5
TGCAGTGCGGCACAGGGGGCGCGGGAGACCCAGTACTTC
CSAAQGARETQYF
>-|TRBV20-1|-|TRBJ1-1
TGCAGTGCGGAGGCCGGGGCGAACACTGAAGCTTTCTTT
CSAEAGANTEAFF
>-|TRBV10-3|many|TRBJ2-6
TGTGCCATCAGTGATAAGGGTTCTGGGGCCAACGTCCTGACTTTC
CAISDKGSGANVLTF
>TRBD1|TRBV7-9|-|TRBJ1-5
TGTGCCAGCAGCGCCGAGGGGGCACTCACTCAGCCCCAGCATTTT
CASSAEGALTQPQHF
>-|TRBV3-1|few|TRBJ2-1
TGTGCCAGCAGCCCGATGAGGGGGGGTGAGCAGTTCTTC
CASSPMRGGEQFF
>TRBD2|TRBV6-2/TRBV6-3|few|TRBJ2-7
TGTGCCAGCAGTTACGGCGCGGGGGGACGTTACGAGCAGTACTTC
CASSYGAGGRYEQYF
>-|TRBV19|few|TRBJ1-1
TGTGCCAGCAACCTACAGGGAGGGAACACTGAAGCTTTCTTT
CASNLQGGNTEAFF
>-|TRBV28|-|TRBJ2-3
TGTGCCAGCAGTCCAATTCTTGGGAGCGGATTCACAGATACGCAGTATTTT
CASSPILGSGFTDTQYF
>TRBD1|TRBV28|-|TRBJ1-5
TGTGCCAGCAGACCGACAGGGGCGCAGAATCAGCCCCAGCATTTT
CASRPTGAQNQPQHF
>TRBD1|TRBV5-1|-|TRBJ1-2
TGCGCCAGCAGCTCGGTTTACCGACAGGGACCTTATGGCTACACCTTC
CASSSVYRQGPYGYTF
>-|TRBV3-1|-|TRBJ2-5
TGTGCCAGCAGAGACGACTATCAAGAGACCCAGTACTTC
CASRDDYQETQYF
>-|TRBV30|-|TRBJ2-2
TGTGCCTGGAAGGGGAACACCGGGGAGCTGTTTTTT
CAWKGNTGELFF
>-|TRBV20-1|few|TRBJ2-3
TGCAGTGCTAGGGACGTCGGAGACACAGATACGCAGTATTTT
CSARDVGDTDTQYF
>-|TRBV20-1|-|TRBJ2-1
TGCAGTGCTAGTCCACTCGACAGTTCAGCCTACAATGAGCAGTTCTTC
CSASPLDSSAYNEQFF
>-|TRBV6-1|-|TRBJ1-1
TGTGCCAGCATCCCCCTACCGGGTGGTGGTGCGTCAGCTTTCTTT
CASIPLPGGGASAFF
>-|TRBV18|-|TRBJ2-1
TGTGCCAGCTCACCACCGGTCCCACAGAGAAATGAGCAGTTCTTC
CASSPPVPQRNEQFF
>TRBD2|TRBV12-3/TRBV12-4|few|TRBJ2-3
TGTGCCAGCAGTTCAAGCGGGGCTATTAGCACAGATACGCAGTATTTT
CASSSSGAISTDTQYF
>TRBD1|TRBV6-2/TRBV6-3|-|TRBJ2-2
TGTGCCAGCAGAGCGGACAGGGGGAGGACCGGGGAGCTGTTTTTT
CASRADRGRTGELFF
>-|TRBV20-1|-|TRBJ2-1
TGCAGTGCTACCCCGGGACCCTTGTACAATGAGCAGTTCTTC
CSATPGPLYNEQFF
>TRBD1|TRBV12-3/TRBV12-4|few|TRBJ1-5
TGTGCCAGCAGTTCCCGGGGACAGGGGGCAAGTCAGCCCCAGCATTTT
CASSSRGQGASQPQHF
>-|TRBV10-3|few|TRBJ2-5
TGTGCCACCCGGGGCGGTTCGGAGACCCAGTACTTC
CATRGGSETQYF
>-|TRBV29-1|many|TRBJ2-1
TGCAGCGTCGCAGGGGTCGCGAGCTCCTACAATGAGCAGTTCTTC
CSVAGVASSYNEQFF
>-|TRBV12-3/TRBV12-4|few|TRBJ1-2
TGTGCCAGCAGTTTAGGTTGGGGACCTAACTATGGCTACACCTTC
CASSLGWGPNYGYTF
>-|TRBV7-8|few|TRBJ2-2
TGTGCCAGCAGCGTTTTCACCGGGGAGCTGTTTTTT
CASSVFTGELFF
>-|TRBV4-3|-|TRBJ2-1
TGCGCCAGCAGCCAAGATCTGGGACTTGAATACAATGAGCAGTTCTTC
CASSQDLGLEYNEQFF
>TRBD1|TRBV3-1|-|TRBJ2-3
TGTGCCAGCAGCCCAAGCTTGGGACAGGAGAGCACAGATACGCAGTATTTT
CASSPSLGQESTDTQYF
>-|TRBV7-7|few|TRBJ2-1
TGTGCCAGCAGCTTAGCTCGCTTGGGCCATGAGCAGTTCTTC
CASSLARLGHEQFF
>-|TRBV5-1|-|TRBJ1-6
TGCGCCAGACGAAAAGGACATCCAGGACTCTCCTATAATTCACCCCTCCACTTT
CARRKGHPGLSYNSPLHF
>TRBD2|TRBV2|-|TRBJ2-3
TGTGCCAGCAGTAGGGTAGCGGGAGCGCTCACAGATACGCAGTATTTT
CASSRVAGALTDTQYF
>-|TRBV6-5|few|TRBJ1-2
TGTGCCAGCAGCGGACAGACTGGCTACACCTTC
CASSGQTGYTF
>-|TRBV6-6|-|TRBJ2-3
TGTGCCAGCACCAGGGACCGGACAGATACGCAGTATTTT
CASTRDRTDTQYF
>-|TRBV29-1|many|TRBJ1-2
TGCAGCGTTGTAGAGGGCCGGTATGGCTACACCTTC
CSVVEGRYGYTF